This T cell receptor (beta chain) emerged from a study of cytotoxic CD8 clonotypes in ibrutinib-treated CLL. Study results and limitations: Public clonotypes showed up rarely, and on treatment they shrank or held steady. Clonality measured at baseline exceeded age-matched healthy donors, tracking circulating CD8+ T-cell counts.

CDR3 length: 18 amino acids. Germline lookup yields CDR1 WNHNN and CDR2 SYGVQD (reference sequence). The J segment lost 7 bases and the V segment lost 0 bases, leaving 13 bases of the junction unmatched. With respect to this clone: The antigen remains undetermined.

TCR beta libraries used 2 to 2.5 micrograms of genomic DNA from cryopreserved PBMCs. The method was immunoSEQ multiplex PCR; TCRdb's version includes in-frame clones alone and lacks a portion of them. Seen here are some 200,000 clones, 75% to 85% observed once, and the top ten hold roughly 11%. The starting material was PBMCs, obtained after 12 months of ibrutinib treatment. The origin of this receptor is a human donor with chronic lymphocytic leukemia. V gene TRBV10-1 combines with J gene TRBJ2-1; TRBD1 matches 9 bases. The CDR3 nucleotides are TGCGCCAGCAGTGAGTCTGGACAGGGGTATAGTGGTAGGAATGAGCAGTTCTTC. Translated: CASSESGQGYSGRNEQFF.